This T cell receptor (beta chain) was captured in a study of blood T cells in healthy people across ages. Points from the study as a whole: Donor CMV status, an unknown factor, possibly confounded changes in expanded clonotypes.

Alongside a J-beta primer mix, a sample-barcoded 5' primer served in a second PCR lasting roughly 7 to 12 cycles. Using its own MiXCR run on the 5' RACE reads, TCRdb lists one record per CDR3 protein. The table lists about 1.8 million distinct CDR3 sequences, 49% of them singletons, with less than 2.5% in the top ten. The table lists this clonotype with a few counts. Antigen specificity is unknown. From germline, CDR1 is MNHEY and CDR2 SVGAGI. V gave up 10 bases and J gave up 6 bases, with 12 bases separating them. This CDR3 has 11 residues. There were at least 5.5 micrograms of total RNA extracted from every sample.

The sequencing sample was made of blood. The sequence came from a woman aged 40 to 50 in good health. The chain links TRBV6-5 to TRBJ1-2; the D is unclear. CDR3 DNA: TGTGCCACTTTGGGTGTGGATGGCTACACCTTC. Amino acids: CATLGVDGYTF.